This T cell receptor beta chain came from a study of coeliac disease. General study points: Lower clonality than controls marked TRB and TRG repertoires from active celiac intraepithelial and lamina propria samples.

TCRdb's copy holds only in-frame clones and misses some; the assay was immunoSEQ multiplex PCR. The table has 3,500 to 5,000 clones, approximately 71% seen once; the top ten hold 11%. Sequencing used one aliquot of under 550,000 cells per fraction. On this clone itself: Its antigen is as yet unknown.

The clonotype originates from a woman between 18 and 30 years old with active celiac disease. The sequenced sample consisted of intraepithelial lymphocytes from the gut.

The CDR3: CASSPQGGTQETQYF. Here the CDR3 DNA reads TGTGCCAGCAGTCCCCAGGGAGGGACCCAAGAGACCCAGTACTTC. This rearrangement joins TRBV28 to TRBJ2-5; the match to TRBD2 covers 7 bases. V trimming: 5 bases; J trimming: 1 base; junction bases outside the gene matches: 7. The CDR3 has 15 amino acids. The germline V gene encodes CDR1 MDHEN and CDR2 SYDVKM.